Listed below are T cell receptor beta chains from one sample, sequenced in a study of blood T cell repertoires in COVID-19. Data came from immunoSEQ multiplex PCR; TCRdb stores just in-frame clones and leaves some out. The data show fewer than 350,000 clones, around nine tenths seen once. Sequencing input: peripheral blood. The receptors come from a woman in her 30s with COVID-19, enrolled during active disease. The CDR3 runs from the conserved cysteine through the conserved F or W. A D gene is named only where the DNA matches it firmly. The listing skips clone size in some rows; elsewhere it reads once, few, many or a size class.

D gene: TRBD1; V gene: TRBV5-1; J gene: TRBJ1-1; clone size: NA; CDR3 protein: CASKRDRGTEAFF; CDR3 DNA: TGCGCGAGCAAAAGAGACAGGGGAACTGAAGCTTTCTTT
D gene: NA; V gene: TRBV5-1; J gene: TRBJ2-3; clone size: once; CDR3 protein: CASSGRGTDTQYF; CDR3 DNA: TGCGCCAGCAGCGGTAGGGGTACAGATACGCAGTATTTT
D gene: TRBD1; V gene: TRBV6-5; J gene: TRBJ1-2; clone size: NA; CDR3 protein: CASSGQERGYTF; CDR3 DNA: TGTGCCAGCTCCGGACAGGAAAGGGGCTACACCTTC
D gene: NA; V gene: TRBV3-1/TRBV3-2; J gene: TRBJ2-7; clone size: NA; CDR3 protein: CASSRRGGKTGRHEQYF; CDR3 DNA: TGTGCCAGCAGCCGACGGGGGGGAAAGACAGGGCGACACGAGCAGTACTTC
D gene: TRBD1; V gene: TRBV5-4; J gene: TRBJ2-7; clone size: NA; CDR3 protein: CASSFIRTGRSYEQYF; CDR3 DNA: TGTGCCAGCAGCTTCATCCGGACAGGGCGTTCCTACGAGCAGTACTTC
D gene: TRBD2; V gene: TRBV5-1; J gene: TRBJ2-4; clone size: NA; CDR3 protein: CASSYSGSGGIQYF; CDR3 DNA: TGCGCCAGCAGCTATAGCGGGAGCGGGGGCATTCAGTACTTC
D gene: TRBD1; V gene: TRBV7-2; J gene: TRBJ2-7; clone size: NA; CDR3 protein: CASSLIRDRGREQYF; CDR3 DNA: TGTGCCAGCAGCTTAATTCGGGACAGGGGGCGCGAGCAGTACTTC
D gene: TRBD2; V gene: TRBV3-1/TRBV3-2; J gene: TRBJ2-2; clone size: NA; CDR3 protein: CASSQERGLTNTGELFF; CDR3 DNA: TGTGCCAGCAGCCAAGAGAGGGGACTAACGAACACCGGGGAGCTGTTTTTT
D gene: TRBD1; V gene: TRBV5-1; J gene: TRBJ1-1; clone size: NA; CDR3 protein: CASSLAGGGTEAFF; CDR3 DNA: TGCGCCAGCAGCTTGGCAGGGGGCGGTACTGAAGCTTTCTTT
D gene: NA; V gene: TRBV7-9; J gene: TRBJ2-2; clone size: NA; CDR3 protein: CASSVSSANTGELFF; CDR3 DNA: TGTGCCAGCAGCGTCTCGAGTGCGAACACCGGGGAGCTGTTTTTT
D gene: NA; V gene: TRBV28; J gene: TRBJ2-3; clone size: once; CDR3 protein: CASSRLDDTQYF; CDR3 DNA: TGTGCCAGCAGTCGACTAGATGATACGCAGTATTTT
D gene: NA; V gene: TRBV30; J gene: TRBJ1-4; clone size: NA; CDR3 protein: CAWSVREKLFF; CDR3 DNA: TGTGCCTGGAGTGTCAGGGAAAAACTGTTTTTT
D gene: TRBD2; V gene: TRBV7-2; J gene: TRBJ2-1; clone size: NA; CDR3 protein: CASSAYGGTEQFF; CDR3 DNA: TGTGCCAGCAGCGCCTACGGGGGGACTGAGCAGTTCTTC
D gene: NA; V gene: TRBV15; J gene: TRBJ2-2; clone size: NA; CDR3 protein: CAPRRDTGELFF; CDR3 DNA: TGTGCCCCTAGGAGGGACACCGGGGAGCTGTTTTTT
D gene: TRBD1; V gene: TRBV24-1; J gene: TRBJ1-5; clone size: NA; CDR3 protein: CATSDRGQGLDQPQHF; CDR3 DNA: TGTGCCACCAGTGACCGCGGACAGGGGCTGGATCAGCCCCAGCATTTT
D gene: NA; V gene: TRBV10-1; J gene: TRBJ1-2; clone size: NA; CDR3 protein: CASSENRQIYGYTF; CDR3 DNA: TGCGCCAGCAGTGAGAACCGACAGATCTATGGCTACACCTTC
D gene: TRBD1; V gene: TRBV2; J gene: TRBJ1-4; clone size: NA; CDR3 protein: CASGRQGNEKLFF; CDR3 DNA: TGTGCCAGCGGACGACAGGGTAATGAAAAACTGTTTTTT
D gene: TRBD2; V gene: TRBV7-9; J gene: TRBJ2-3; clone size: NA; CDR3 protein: CASVAGESTDTQYF; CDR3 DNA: TGTGCCAGCGTAGCGGGAGAGAGCACAGATACGCAGTATTTT
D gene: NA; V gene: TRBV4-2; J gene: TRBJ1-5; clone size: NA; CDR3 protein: CASSQARENQPQHF; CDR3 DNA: TGTGCCAGCAGCCAAGCGAGGGAAAATCAGCCCCAGCATTTT
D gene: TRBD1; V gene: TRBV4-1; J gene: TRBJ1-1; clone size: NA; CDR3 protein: CASSYRDRLNTEAFF; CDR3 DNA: TGCGCCAGCAGCTACCGGGACAGGCTGAACACTGAAGCTTTCTTT